The present T cell receptor (beta chain) was sequenced within a study of blood T cell repertoires in COVID-19. About the research overall: Collection of acute and convalescent COVID-19 samples took place in the United States, Italy and Spain. Sample material is recorded as cDNA or gDNA derived from T cells, B-cell-depleted T cells, or PBMCs.

Under the authors' procedure: Amplification with reference gene primers provided the estimates of nucleated cell counts. Only in-frame clones appear in the TCRdb table, and some are missing; sequencing was by immunoSEQ multiplex PCR. V, J and clone size are taken as reported in that table, and D and trimming were inferred from the DNA itself. Seen here are some 340,000 clones, 85% observed once, and the top ten hold 3.5% to 4%. The V and J ends lost 0 bases and 3 bases respectively, with 16 bases between them. The CDR3 loop spans 17 amino acids. Germline V gene lookup returns CDR1 LNHNV and CDR2 YYDKDF (reference sequence).

This receptor was obtained from a woman under 30 with acute or convalescent COVID-19. Source material: peripheral blood. The chain joins TRBV15 to TRBJ2-3; D is unclear. The CDR3 loop is CATSRDEVIRETDTQYF. Here the CDR3 DNA reads TGTGCCACCAGCAGAGATGAGGTAATAAGAGAGACAGATACGCAGTATTTT.